Shown below are 24 T cell receptor beta chains from a single sample sequenced in a study of cytomegalovirus exposure and HLA in healthy donors. Amplification used 60 Vbeta primers and 13 Jbeta primers. Sequenced by immunoSEQ multiplex PCR; TCRdb stores in-frame clones only, minus some. The sample comprises 130,000 or so clones, around three quarters of which are singletons, and over 5.5% rests with the top ten. Sequences were obtained from PBMCs. These receptors all come from a woman aged 40 to 50 in good health and CMV-seronegative.

The chain joins TRBV28 to TRBJ1-5; D ambiguous. The CDR3 sequence is 12 residues long. Looked up from germline, CDR1 is MDHEN and CDR2 is SYDVKM. Trimming left V 7 bases short and J 2 bases short, with 6 bases between. The CDR3, as DNA: TGTGCCAGCAATTCGGGCAATCAGCCCCAGCATTTT. As protein: CASNSGNQPQHF.

This chain's CDR3 is CASSSRGMNYGYTF. DNA for the CDR3: TGTGCCAGCTCGTCCCGGGGGATGAACTATGGCTACACCTTC. The V gene is TRBV6-1, the J gene TRBJ1-2, with D perhaps TRBD1 (5 bases). Trimming took 8 bases from V and 2 from J, leaving 15 bases between them. Per germline, CDR1 MNHNS and CDR2 SASEGT. The CDR3 sequence is 14 residues long.

The gene calls are TRBV2 and TRBJ2-5; 10 nucleotides align to TRBD2. The V segment lost 6 bases and the J segment 4 bases; nucleotides outside the gene matches: 5. CDR3 length: 14 amino acids. CDR1 SNHLY and CDR2 FYNNEI come from the germline V gene. The DNA of the CDR3 is TGTGCCAGCAGGCTCCTAGCGGGAGTAGAGACCCAGTACTTC. It encodes CASRLLAGVETQYF.

CDR3 in DNA: TGTGCCAGCAGCTTCCTCCGGGACAGGGTGACCTACGAGCAGTACTTC. It specifies CASSFLRDRVTYEQYF. V is TRBV7-9 and J is TRBJ2-7, with TRBD1 identical over 9 bases. Germline CDR1 SEHNR, CDR2 FQNEAQ (reference sequence). The CDR3 is 16 residues long. V lost 3 bases, J lost 2 bases, and 8 bases stayed unmatched. The full variable domain, completed using reference TRBV7-9 and TRBJ2-7, is DTGVSQNPRHKITKRGQNVTFRCDPISEHNRLYWYRQTLGQGPEFLTYFQNEAQLEKSRLLSDRFSAERPKGSFSTLEIQRTEQGDSAMYLCASSFLRDRVTYEQYFGPGTRLTVT.

The V gene is TRBV7-2, the J gene TRBJ2-2, with TRBD2 as a possible D gene (6 bases). The CDR3 runs 14 residues. V lost 3 bases, J lost 6 bases, and 11 bases lay in between. CDR1 and CDR2 (germline): SGHTA, FQGNSA. CDR3 protein: CASSFGGSSGELFF. The CDR3 bases are TGTGCCAGCAGCTTCGGGGGTAGTTCCGGGGAGCTGTTTTTT.

The rearrangement uses TRBV5-1 and TRBJ2-2; 8 bases are a match to TRBD2. CDR3 size: 14 residues. Germline V gene sequence: CDR1 SGHRS, CDR2 YFSETQ. The V and J ends lost 3 bases and 5 bases, in that order; junction bases with no gene match: 3. DNA for the CDR3: TGCGCCAGCAGCTGGGCTAGCGGGACCGGGGAGCTGTTTTTT. Its translation is CASSWASGTGELFF.

The chain uses TRBV28 and TRBJ2-7, with 8 bases fitting TRBD1. V shed 5 bases, J shed 3 bases, and the junction held 6 bases outside the gene matches. This CDR3 is built from 14 residues. In germline, CDR1 is MDHEN, CDR2 SYDVKM. The CDR3 protein is CASSRQGFFYEQYF. CDR3 coding DNA: TGTGCCAGCAGTCGACAGGGGTTTTTCTACGAGCAGTACTTC.

This clone was found a few times. This chain uses TRBV18 with TRBJ2-1; a possible D gene is TRBD2 (6 bases). Looked up from germline, CDR1 is KGHSH and CDR2 is LQKENI. V lost 3 bases and J 0 bases, leaving 15 bases between the germline ends. The CDR3 is 17 amino acids. This chain's CDR3 is CASSPDLGRSSYNEQFF. For the CDR3, the DNA is TGTGCCAGCTCACCCGACCTAGGGAGGAGCTCCTACAATGAGCAGTTCTTC.

The V gene is TRBV9, the J gene TRBJ1-1; TRBD1 aligns across 7 bases. CDR1 and CDR2 (germline): SGDLS, YYNGEE. V trimming: 0 bases; J trimming: 6 bases; junction bases outside the gene matches: 5. The CDR3 contains 14 residues. The CDR3, as DNA: TGTGCCAGCAGCGTAGGGGTCGGGACAGCTGAAGCTTTCTTT. Translation gives CASSVGVGTAEAFF.

This chain connects TRBV6-1 to TRBJ2-7, with D perhaps matching TRBD1 (5 bases). CDR3 length equals 12 residues. Per germline, CDR1 MNHNS and CDR2 SASEGT. Trimming took 5 bases from V and 3 from J, leaving 8 bases between them. CDR3 region: CASSLGLYEQYF. In DNA form, the CDR3 reads TGTGCCAGCAGTCTGGGGCTCTACGAGCAGTACTTC.

The CDR3 nucleotides are TGCGCCAGCAGCTTGGCCGGGAGGGGGAAAAACATTCAGTACTTC. Its protein is CASSLAGRGKNIQYF. The chain has TRBV5-1 and TRBJ2-4, with 8 bases matching TRBD2. This CDR3 comprises 15 residues. Per the germline V gene, CDR1 is SGHRS and CDR2 is YFSETQ. Losses at the gene ends were 0 bases for V and 4 bases for J; bases not matched to a gene: 3.

The chain couples TRBV5-1 to TRBJ2-5, with 11 bases aligning to TRBD2. This CDR3 has 17 residues. Trimming removed 4 bases from V and 2 bases from J; junction bases left unmatched: 10. Germline V lookup: CDR1 SGHRS, CDR2 YFSETQ. The CDR3 here is CASSDSSGRSGQETQYF. The CDR3 DNA reads TGCGCCAGCAGCGATTCTAGCGGGAGGTCTGGACAAGAGACCCAGTACTTC.

This clone was found a few times. This rearrangement joins TRBV6-5 to TRBJ2-7; 12 nucleotides align to TRBD1. Germline-derived CDR1 and CDR2 are MNHEY and SVGAGI. The V segment lost 3 bases and the J segment 7 bases; nucleotides outside the gene matches: 7. This CDR3 region has 15 residues. The CDR3 coding sequence is TGTGCCAGCAGTTATTCCGGGACAGGGGGCTTAGAGCAGTACTTC. It yields the protein CASSYSGTGGLEQYF.

This clone was counted between two and nine times. The V and J genes are TRBV27 and TRBJ2-7, with TRBD1 matching 7 bases. This CDR3 spans 14 amino acids. J gave up 1 base and V 5 bases, and 5 bases lay outside the gene matches. Per the germline V gene, CDR1 is MNHEY and CDR2 is SMNVEV (reference sequence). CDR3 sequence (DNA): TGTGCCAGCAGTGGGACAGCCACATCCTACGAGCAGTACTTC. It yields the protein CASSGTATSYEQYF.

The chain has TRBV10-1 and TRBJ2-7; a possible D gene is TRBD2 (5 bases). Germline V CDR1 and CDR2: WNHNN, SYGVQD (reference sequence). The CDR3 runs 14 residues. The V gene lost 2 bases and the J gene lost 3 bases, with 11 bases spanning the gap. The CDR3: CASSEDASGYEQYF. CDR3 nucleotides: TGCGCCAGCAGTGAGGACGCCAGCGGCTACGAGCAGTACTTC.

The chain joins TRBV7-2 to TRBJ2-6; unclear D gene. This CDR3 has 14 amino acids. The germline CDR1 and CDR2 sequences are SGHTA and FQGNSA. Trimming took 4 bases from V and 3 from J, leaving 7 bases between them. In DNA, the CDR3 is TGTGCCAGCAGCTGGGCCGTTGGGGCCAACGTCCTGACTTTC. This encodes CASSWAVGANVLTF. Supplemented by reference TRBV7-2 and TRBJ2-6, the full variable domain reads GAGVSQSPSNKVTEKGKDVELRCDPISGHTALYWYRQSLGQGLEFLIYFQGNSAPDKSGLPSDRFSAERTGGSVSTLTIQRTQQEDSAVYLCASSWAVGANVLTFGAGSRLTVL.

The chain is built from TRBV19 and TRBJ2-7; D may be TRBD1 (5 bases). The germline V and J ends were trimmed by 5 bases and 5 bases, with 13 bases remaining between them. Germline values: CDR1 LNHDA, CDR2 SQIVND (reference sequence). This CDR3 is 13 amino acids long. As DNA, the CDR3 is TGTGCCAGTAGTCTCAGGGATTTCGACGAGCAGTACTTC. The encoded protein is CASSLRDFDEQYF.

This clone was picked up a small number of times. The rearrangement joins TRBV9 to TRBJ1-5, with TRBD1 matching 7 bases. Losses at the gene ends were 0 bases for V and 5 bases for J; bases not matched to a gene: 5. Germline loops: CDR1 SGDLS, CDR2 YYNGEE. This CDR3 is built from 15 residues. CDR3 region: CASSVDDRDHQPQHF. DNA of the CDR3: TGTGCCAGCAGCGTAGACGACAGGGACCATCAGCCCCAGCATTTT.

The J gene is TRBJ2-3, the V gene TRBV18; tentative D call: TRBD2 (6 bases). V shed 2 bases and J shed 6 bases, with 12 bases lying between them. This CDR3 is built from 14 residues. Germline CDR1 KGHSH, CDR2 LQKENI. CDR3 region: CASSPSGEEDTQYF. CDR3 DNA sequence: TGTGCCAGCTCACCATCTGGGGAGGAGGATACGCAGTATTTT.

The J gene is TRBJ2-7, the V gene TRBV6-5; 7 bases are a match to TRBD2. Losses at the gene ends were 0 bases for V and 7 bases for J; bases not matched to a gene: 6. Germline assignment: CDR1 MNHEY and CDR2 SVGAGI. This CDR3 has 14 residues. The CDR3 sequence: CASSYSPAGREQYF. In DNA, the CDR3 is TGTGCCAGCAGTTACTCCCCAGCCGGGAGGGAGCAGTACTTC.

V is TRBV4-1 and J is TRBJ2-3; 14 bases are shared with TRBD2. The CDR3 totals 16 residues. Trimming took 2 bases from V and 11 from J; bases not matched to a gene: 9. Per the germline V gene, CDR1 is MGHRA and CDR2 is YSYEKL. In DNA form, the CDR3 reads TGCGCCAGCAGCCAACCTACGGGACTAGCGGGAGAGAAGCAGTATTTT. Translation gives CASSQPTGLAGEKQYF.

This chain connects TRBV7-9 to TRBJ2-1; D gene unclear. Trimming left V 9 bases short and J 6 bases short, with 6 bases between. The CDR3 consists of 10 residues. The germline V gene has CDR1 SEHNR and CDR2 FQNEAQ (reference sequence). CDR3 sequence reads: CASNGNEQFF. The CDR3 DNA reads as TGTGCCAGTAACGGCAATGAGCAGTTCTTC.

The chain uses TRBV4-1 and TRBJ2-5; possible D gene TRBD2, 5 bases. The CDR3 runs to 14 residues. CDR1 MGHRA and CDR2 YSYEKL come from the germline V gene. The V and J ends lost 0 bases and 5 bases respectively, with 10 bases between them. This chain's CDR3 is CASSQDIRRETQYF. CDR3 nucleotide sequence: TGCGCCAGCAGCCAAGATATCAGGAGGGAGACCCAGTACTTC.

The J gene is TRBJ2-1, the V gene TRBV6-6, with 10 bases fitting TRBD2. V trimming: 5 bases; J trimming: 3 bases; junction bases outside the gene matches: 7. The CDR3 runs to 16 residues. Germline V gene data show CDR1 as MNHNY and CDR2 as SVGAGI (reference sequence). The CDR3 sequence is CASSPLSGGFYNEQFF. The CDR3, as DNA: TGTGCCAGCAGTCCCCTTAGCGGGGGGTTCTACAATGAGCAGTTCTTC.